A single sample is the source of the 10 T cell receptor beta chains below, sequenced in a study of molecular identifiers for immune sequencing clone quantification (dated by TCRdb to between 2018 and 2020). The library was produced with PCR. Reads for this sample came from a NextSeq 500. Through fastp at Q25 and MiXCR, TCRdb rebuilt clones from the public reads, retaining in-frame beta chains. One record per CDR3 amino acid sequence lists the most common genes and DNA. This sample lists 490,000 or so distinct CDR3 sequences; approximately 25% were detected once. The ten largest clones add up to under 0.8% of the sample. Sample: naive CD8+ T cells from blood, with Jurkat cell RNA spiked in. The cell subset or site label, as the study defines it: FACS-sorted CD8+CD4-CCR7+CD45RA+ naive T cells. The origin of the receptors is a human donor in good health. Some libraries in this study had Jurkat cell RNA spiked in.

In the case of this clonotype: The conserved closing phenylalanine or tryptophan is absent in this CDR3, likely reflecting a read error. This chain links TRBV6-5 with TRBJ2-3; D might be TRBD2 (5 bases). The CDR3 length is 16 residues. Germline-derived CDR1 and CDR2 are MNHEY and SVGAGI. The ends were cut back, 2 bases at V and 5 bases at J, with 17 bases in the middle. The CDR3 protein is CASSYRHLNGIDTQYI. In DNA form, the CDR3 reads TGTGCCAGCAGTTACCGTCACCTCAACGGGATAGATACGCAGTATATT.

The table lists this clonotype with many counts. This chain links TRBV6-6 with TRBJ2-7, with 7 nucleotides matching TRBD2. The CDR3 is 12 residues long. In germline, CDR1 is MNHNY, CDR2 SVGAGI (reference sequence). V lost 7 bases, J lost 7 bases, and 7 bases stayed unmatched. In DNA form, the CDR3 reads TGTGCCAGCAACGCGGGGGTGGAGGAGCAGTACTTC. Translation gives CASNAGVEEQYF.

The chain links TRBV30 to TRBJ2-7; 7 nucleotides match TRBD1. The trim removed 4 bases at V and 2 bases at J, leaving 11 bases unmatched. The CDR3 totals 15 residues. CDR1 and CDR2 from the germline V gene are GTSNPN and SVGIG (reference sequence). CDR3 loop: CAWNLDRENTYEQYF. The CDR3 bases are TGTGCCTGGAACCTAGACAGGGAGAATACCTACGAGCAGTACTTC.

Ten or more counts support this clonotype. The germline gene is not matched at one end of the junction; a read error may be the cause. The chain employs TRBV29-1 and TRBJ1-1; maybe TRBD1 (6 bases). Per the germline V gene, CDR1 is SQVTM and CDR2 is ANQGSEA. The CDR3 extends over 12 amino acids. For the CDR3, the DNA is TGCAGCGTTAGCCCCAGGGGCCCCATGAGGGTCTTT. Translated: CSVSPRGPMRVF.

This clonotype was counted many times. The V call is TRBV29-1, the J call TRBJ2-7; 12 bases agree with TRBD2. Germline V lookup: CDR1 SQVTM, CDR2 ANQGSEA. The V and J ends lost 0 bases and 4 bases, in that order; junction bases with no gene match: 4. This CDR3 contains 15 residues. The CDR3 coding sequence is TGCAGCGTTGAAGAGCCGACTAGCGGGAGATACGAGCAGTACTTC. Translating it yields CSVEEPTSGRYEQYF.

Remarks on this clonotype: A much larger clone lies one base from this, so it may be a read error. The chain couples TRBV13 to TRBJ1-1, with D uncertain. The CDR3 extends over 12 amino acids. Deletions cut 4 bases from V and 10 bases from J, with 13 bases between. The germline CDR1 and CDR2 sequences are PRHDT and FYEKMQ (reference sequence). For the CDR3, the DNA is TGTGCCAGCAGCTCGTCCGGGGAGAGAGCTTTCTTT. Amino acid sequence: CASSSSGERAFF.

The CDR3 region is CASSQDLGGPRPYNEQFF. CDR3 DNA: TGCGCCAGCAGCCAAGATCTTGGGGGACCTCGGCCTTACAATGAGCAGTTCTTC. The rearrangement joins TRBV4-3 to TRBJ2-1; D could derive from TRBD1 or TRBD2 (5 bases each). Per the germline V gene, CDR1 is LGHNA and CDR2 is YSLEER. Trimming stripped 0 bases from V and 4 bases from J, with 19 bases between. This CDR3 comprises 18 residues.

The V gene is TRBV27, the J gene TRBJ2-3, with D possibly being TRBD2 (6 bases). CDR3 length: 20 amino acids. Trimming pared 1 base from V and 2 bases from J, leaving 25 bases between. In germline, CDR1 is MNHEY, CDR2 SMNVEV (reference sequence). CDR3 coding DNA: TGTGCCAGCAGTTTATTCCCTTTCGGAGGAATCGGGAGCATCACAGATACGCAGTATTTT. It codes for CASSLFPFGGIGSITDTQYF.

The sample holds many counts of this clonotype. The chain uses TRBV7-9 and TRBJ2-7; 9 bases are shared with TRBD1. Germline-derived CDR1 and CDR2 are SEHNR and FQNEAQ (reference sequence). V dropped 5 bases and J dropped 2; count of bases not matched to a gene: 13. There are 17 residues in the CDR3. CDR3 DNA sequence: TGTGCCAGCAGCCCAAAGGTCGGGACAGGGATACCCTACGAGCAGTACTTC. Translation: CASSPKVGTGIPYEQYF.

The chain links TRBV7-8 to TRBJ1-5; 7 nucleotides agree with TRBD1. Germline V gene sequence: CDR1 SGHVS, CDR2 FQNEAQ. This CDR3 contains 16 residues. After removal of 3 bases from V and 0 bases from J, the junction contained 5 bases not matched to a gene. The CDR3 DNA reads as TGTGCCAGCAGCTTCGGCAGGGGGGTTAGCAATCAGCCCCAGCATTTT. This codes for CASSFGRGVSNQPQHF. Full variable domain (missing parts from reference TRBV7-8 and TRBJ1-5): GAGVSQSPRYKVAKRGQDVALRCDPISGHVSLFWYQQALGQGPEFLTYFQNEAQLDKSGLPSDRFFAERPEGSVSTLKIQRTQQEDSAVYLCASSFGRGVSNQPQHFGDGTRLSIL.